This TCR beta chain was recovered during a study of T cell repertoires in cytomegalovirus infection. Overall study context: CMV infection plus the matching HLA type was flagged by public TCR beta signatures.

As for this clonotype: What it binds is not known.

Germline V gene sequence: CDR1 SGHVT, CDR2 SQSDAQ. V was pared by 3 bases and J by 11 bases, with 14 bases between. This CDR3 comprises 14 residues. Study-level results: HLA-C-restricted CMV-specific TCR beta clonotypes prevailed in the ex vivo response.

TCRdb recomputed calls from the reads with MiXCR, one row per CDR3 protein. The sample lists 62,000 or so distinct CDR3 sequences, 20% to 25% occurring once. This specimen consisted of CD8+ T cells from cultured PBMCs, obtained from culture after CMV antigen stimulation. This TCR came from a human donor in good health (CMV status not recorded). Some clones in this sample may be carry-over from other donors' samples. The chain recombines TRBV7-4 with TRBJ1-6; D gene unclear. CDR3 nucleotides: TGTGCCAGCAGCTTTATCCTGTCTGGGGCACCCCTCCACTTT. This translates into CASSFILSGAPLHF. Filled out from reference TRBV7-4 and TRBJ1-6, the complete variable domain reads GAGVSQSPRYKVAKRGRDVALRCDSISGHVTLYWYRQTLGQGSEVLTYSQSDAQRDKSGRPSGRFSAERPERSVSTLKIQRTEQGDSAVYLCASSFILSGAPLHFGNGTRLTVT.